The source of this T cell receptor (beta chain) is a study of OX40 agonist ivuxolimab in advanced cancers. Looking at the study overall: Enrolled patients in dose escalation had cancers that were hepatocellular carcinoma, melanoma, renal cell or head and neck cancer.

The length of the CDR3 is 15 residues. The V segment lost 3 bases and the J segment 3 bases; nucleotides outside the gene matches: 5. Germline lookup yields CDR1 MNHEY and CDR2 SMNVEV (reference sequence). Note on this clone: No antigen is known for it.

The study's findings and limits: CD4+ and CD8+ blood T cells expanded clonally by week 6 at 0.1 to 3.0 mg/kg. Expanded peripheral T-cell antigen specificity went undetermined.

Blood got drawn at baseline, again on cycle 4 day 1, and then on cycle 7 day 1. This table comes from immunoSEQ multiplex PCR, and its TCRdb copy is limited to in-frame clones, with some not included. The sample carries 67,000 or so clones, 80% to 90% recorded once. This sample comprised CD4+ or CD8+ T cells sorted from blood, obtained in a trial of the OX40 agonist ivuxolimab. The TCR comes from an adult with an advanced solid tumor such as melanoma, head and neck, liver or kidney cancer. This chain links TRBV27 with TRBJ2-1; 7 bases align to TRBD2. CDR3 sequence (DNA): TGTGCCAGCAGTTTGGGGGGGAAAGTCTACAATGAGCAGTTCTTC. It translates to CASSLGGKVYNEQFF.